This passage covers 25 T cell receptor beta chains from one sample sequenced in a study of blood T cell repertoires in COVID-19 (dated by TCRdb to 2020 to 2021). Library generation was performed with the immunoSEQ multiplex PCR assay. TCRdb retrieved this table from immuneACCESS and kept in-frame rearrangements only. Not all clones are present; in checked studies, unresolved V genes account for under half, and no reason is known for the remainder. The sample profile shows about 360,000 clones; around nine tenths of them were found once. In total, the top ten clones hold 3% of the sample. The sample taken for sequencing was peripheral blood. The receptors come from a human donor in a cohort sampled during active COVID-19.

The chain has TRBV6-9 and TRBJ2-4, with 9 bases fitting TRBD1. Per germline, CDR1 MNHGY and CDR2 SVAAGI. Trimming took 9 bases from V and 8 from J; bases not matched to a gene: 14. CDR3 length equals 15 residues. The CDR3: CARRKSQGARDIQYF. The CDR3 region has the DNA TGTGCCAGGAGGAAGTCACAGGGGGCGCGAGACATTCAGTACTTC.

The chain links TRBV28 to TRBJ2-1; 8 positions agree with TRBD1. The CDR3 covers 14 residues. Germline-derived CDR1 and CDR2 are MDHEN and SYDVKM. Unmatched junction bases numbered 5, after V lost 3 bases and J lost 7 bases. CDR3 residues: CASSLPWTGNEQFF. CDR3 nucleotides: TGTGCCAGCAGTTTGCCCTGGACAGGGAATGAGCAGTTCTTC.

V is TRBV5-6 and J is TRBJ2-3, with TRBD1 as a possible D gene (5 bases). Germline V gene lookup returns CDR1 SGHDT and CDR2 YYEEEE. Trimming cost V 2 bases and J 5 bases, with 9 bases left between them. CDR3 length equals 13 residues. CDR3 amino acids: CASSFQGIDTQYF. The CDR3 DNA reads TGTGCCAGCAGCTTCCAGGGAATAGATACGCAGTATTTT.

This sequence joins TRBV3-1 (or the pseudogene TRBV3-2) and TRBJ2-5; weak D call: TRBD2 (7 bases). The CDR3 is made up of 16 amino acids. Germline V gives CDR1 LGHDT, CDR2 YNNKEL (reference sequence). Trimming pared 2 bases from V and 3 bases from J, leaving 16 bases between. CDR3 in DNA: TGTGCCAGCAGCCAAAGAACGGGGGGCTCTAAAGAGACCCAGTACTTC. As protein: CASSQRTGGSKETQYF.

This chain joins TRBV3-1 (or the pseudogene TRBV3-2) and TRBJ1-1; D is unresolved. Trimming shortened V by 0 bases and J by 7 bases, and 9 bases separated the two germline ends. Per the germline V gene, CDR1 is LGHDT and CDR2 is YNNKEL (reference sequence). The CDR3 length is 13 residues. CDR3 in amino acids: CASSQDTGSEAFF. In DNA form, the CDR3 reads TGTGCCAGCAGCCAAGATACGGGGAGTGAAGCTTTCTTT.

The J gene is TRBJ1-1, the V gene TRBV27; D gene unclear. Germline assignment: CDR1 MNHEY and CDR2 SMNVEV (reference sequence). This CDR3 spans 14 amino acids. The ends were cut back, 5 bases at V and 3 bases at J, with 13 bases in the middle. The CDR3 sequence is CASSRLREYTEAFF. CDR3 nucleotides: TGTGCCAGCAGTAGACTTCGGGAGTACACTGAAGCTTTCTTT.

In DNA form, the CDR3 reads TGCGCCAGCAGCTTGGTCGGGGTGCGGGTGGGGAACACTGAAGCTTTCTTT. Translation: CASSLVGVRVGNTEAFF. This chain links TRBV5-1 with TRBJ1-1; D is unresolved. The CDR3 is 17 residues long. The germline CDR1 and CDR2 sequences are SGHRS and YFSETQ. Trimming cost V 0 bases and J 1 base, with 16 bases left between them.

The chain uses TRBV12-3 or TRBV12-4 and TRBJ2-1; TRBD1 might be the D (6 bases). V gave up 5 bases and J gave up 5 bases, with 10 bases separating them. The CDR3 is made up of 13 amino acids. CDR3 bases: TGTGCCAGCAGTGACAGGCTAAACAATGAGCAGTTCTTC. As protein: CASSDRLNNEQFF.

The V and J genes are TRBV11-2 and TRBJ2-3; D may be TRBD2 (6 bases). The CDR3 is 15 residues long. Per germline, CDR1 SGHAT and CDR2 FQNNGV. The V end lost 5 bases, the J end lost 8 bases, and 20 bases lay between the germline ends. The CDR3 reads CASSRTGLGYFTQYF. The CDR3 nucleotides read TGTGCCAGCAGCAGAACGGGACTTGGGTATTTTACGCAGTATTTT.

The chain recombines TRBV7-8 with TRBJ1-6, with unresolved D. V was pared by 6 bases and J by 7 bases, with 19 bases between. This CDR3 comprises 16 residues. CDR1 is SGHVS, CDR2 FQNEAQ, per germline. The CDR3 DNA sequence: TGTGCCAGCAGTCCTGCGAGCCTGCGGAGAAATTCACCCCTCCACTTT. Protein product: CASSPASLRRNSPLHF. Together with reference TRBV7-8 and TRBJ1-6, the CDR3 gives the full variable domain: GAGVSQSPRYKVAKRGQDVALRCDPISGHVSLFWYQQALGQGPEFLTYFQNEAQLDKSGLPSDRFFAERPEGSVSTLKIQRTQQEDSAVYLCASSPASLRRNSPLHFGNGTRLTVT.

The chain has TRBV29-1 and TRBJ1-1; maybe TRBD1 (5 bases). The V end was cut by 1 base, the J end by 0 bases, with 9 bases between. Germline V gene lookup returns CDR1 SQVTM and CDR2 ANQGSEA. This CDR3 has 14 residues. The CDR3 loop is CSVEGGGVNTEAFF. The DNA of the CDR3 is TGCAGCGTTGAAGGGGGAGGGGTGAACACTGAAGCTTTCTTT.

The gene calls are TRBV10-3 and TRBJ2-7; tentative D call: TRBD2 (6 bases). The germline V and J ends were trimmed by 6 bases and 3 bases, with 15 bases remaining between them. The CDR3 spans 14 residues. Germline-derived CDR1 and CDR2 are ENHRY and SYGVKD. The CDR3 nucleotides read TGTGCCATCAGCGGAGGGGTCACCCTCTACGAGCAGTACTTC. Amino acids: CAISGGVTLYEQYF.

J is TRBJ2-3 and V is TRBV7-8, with D hard to call. The CDR3 runs to 16 residues. Trimming removed 4 bases at V and 0 bases at J, with 14 bases between. Germline V gene lookup returns CDR1 SGHVS and CDR2 FQNEAQ. The CDR3 spells CASSSSPVLSTDTQYF. In DNA, the CDR3 is TGTGCCAGCAGCTCCTCGCCGGTCCTGAGCACAGATACGCAGTATTTT.

This chain uses TRBV5-1 with TRBJ2-6; D may be TRBD1 (6 bases). V lost 4 bases, J lost 1 base, and 18 bases lay in between. Germline-derived CDR1 and CDR2 are SGHRS and YFSETQ. The CDR3 runs 18 residues. CDR3 sequence (DNA): TGCGCCAGCAGCGCCACAGGGCTGGTCATATCTGGGGCCAACGTCCTGACTTTC. The encoded protein is CASSATGLVISGANVLTF.

V and J are TRBV10-2 and TRBJ1-3; TRBD1 might be the D (5 bases). This CDR3 has 16 amino acids. V was trimmed by 3 bases and J by 0 bases, leaving 12 bases between them. The germline CDR1 and CDR2 sequences are WSHSY and SAAADI. CDR3 amino acids: CASSDQGIISGNTIYF. The DNA of the CDR3 is TGCGCCAGCAGTGATCAGGGCATCATCTCTGGAAACACCATATATTTT.

In DNA, the CDR3 is TGCGCCAGCAGCACCCAGGGGGCGGGGGAGACCCAGTACTTC. This translates into CASSTQGAGETQYF. The chain links TRBV5-1 to TRBJ2-5; 8 bases are a match to TRBD1. Germline CDR1 reads SGHRS; CDR2 reads YFSETQ. This CDR3 is 14 amino acids long. V lost 4 bases, J lost 5 bases, and 7 bases stayed unmatched.

This sequence joins TRBV5-6 and TRBJ2-7; D unclear. Germline loops: CDR1 SGHDT, CDR2 YYEEEE. The CDR3 sequence is 15 residues long. Trimming cost V 0 bases and J 5 bases, with 15 bases left between them. Here the CDR3 DNA reads TGTGCCAGCAGCTTGGTGGTTTCACAATCCCACGAGCAGTACTTC. Protein sequence: CASSLVVSQSHEQYF.

V gene TRBV5-6 combines with J gene TRBJ1-2, with D tentatively TRBD1 (5 bases). The length of the CDR3 is 16 residues. Germline assignment: CDR1 SGHDT and CDR2 YYEEEE. The ends were cut back, 4 bases at V and 4 bases at J, with 20 bases in the middle. CDR3 bases: TGTGCCAGCAGCCCCCTGGGGGGGGGAATACTCTATGGCTACACCTTC. Its translation: CASSPLGGGILYGYTF.

The V and J genes are TRBV6-5 and TRBJ1-2, with D possibly being TRBD1 (6 bases). The germline V and J ends were trimmed by 4 bases and 2 bases, with 14 bases remaining between them. The CDR3 totals 15 residues. CDR1 is MNHEY and CDR2 is SVGAGI in the germline V gene. The CDR3 sequence is CASSSRGTRNYGYTF. CDR3 DNA sequence: TGTGCCAGCAGTTCTCGAGGGACAAGGAACTATGGCTACACCTTC.

V gene TRBV30 combines with J gene TRBJ1-5; 9 bases fit TRBD1. Germline CDR1 is GTSNPN and CDR2 is SVGIG (reference sequence). The ends lost 1 base at V and 4 bases at J; junction bases unmatched: 2. This CDR3 region has 14 residues. This chain's CDR3 is CAWSGGQGNQPQHF. Here the CDR3 DNA reads TGTGCCTGGAGTGGGGGACAGGGTAATCAGCCCCAGCATTTT.

Regarding this clone: At the DNA level, this CDR3 is encoded by other sequences in the same sample as well. J is TRBJ1-2 and V is TRBV30; 7 bases align to TRBD1. CDR3 length: 12 residues. V shed 4 bases and J 2 bases; nucleotides not matched to a gene: 1. Germline CDR1 and CDR2: GTSNPN and SVGIG (reference sequence). CDR3 sequence reads: CAWTGGNYGYTF. The CDR3, as DNA: TGTGCCTGGACAGGGGGGAACTATGGCTACACCTTC.

The chain uses TRBV29-1 and TRBJ1-2, with a weak D call TRBD1 (6 bases). Germline V gene lookup returns CDR1 SQVTM and CDR2 ANQGSEA. V lost 0 bases and J 7 bases, leaving 15 bases between the germline ends. The CDR3 extends over 14 amino acids. CDR3 coding DNA: TGCAGCGTTGAAGACCTAACAGGGTCTCCTGGCTACACCTTC. Residues: CSVEDLTGSPGYTF.

This sequence joins TRBV28 and TRBJ1-1, with D possibly TRBD1 on 6 matching bases. The CDR3 is 14 residues long. V lost 4 bases and J lost 3, with 12 bases in between. Germline CDR1 MDHEN, CDR2 SYDVKM. The CDR3 loop is CASSWGEGDTEAFF. Written as DNA, the CDR3 is TGTGCCAGCAGTTGGGGAGAGGGGGACACTGAAGCTTTCTTT.

The chain joins TRBV9 to TRBJ1-1; D possibly corresponds to TRBD1 (5 bases). Per the germline V gene, CDR1 is SGDLS and CDR2 is YYNGEE. The CDR3 covers 13 residues. Trimming shortened V by 0 bases and J by 4 bases, and 7 bases separated the two germline ends. The CDR3 here is CASSVGGSTEAFF. The CDR3, as DNA: TGTGCCAGCAGCGTAGGGGGCTCCACTGAAGCTTTCTTT.

This clone was recorded a few times. The chain has TRBV12-3 or TRBV12-4 and TRBJ1-1; 7 bases are shared with TRBD1. This CDR3 has 12 residues. With V trimmed by 7 bases and J by 3 bases, 2 bases remained unmatched. CDR3 in DNA: TGTGCCAGCATGCAGGGGGACACTGAAGCTTTCTTT. Translated, it gives CASMQGDTEAFF.